This is a list of T cell receptor beta chains from one sample in a study of cytomegalovirus exposure and HLA in healthy donors. The protocol was immunoSEQ multiplex PCR, while the TCRdb copy is restricted to in-frame clones and leaves out a portion. The sample has about 200,000 clones; 77% are singletons. The material sequenced was PBMCs. The source is a woman between 25 and 40 years old in good health and CMV-seropositive. Each CDR3 is given with its conserved first and last residue. A D gene is named only where the DNA matches it firmly. A clone size is listed for some rows: how often the clone was seen (once, few, many), or a class if it is expanded.

TRBJ1-4 TRBD1 TRBV19 - CASKQQTGAGEKLFF TGTGCCAGTAAACAGCAGACAGGGGCTGGGGAAAAACTGTTTTTT
TRBJ2-3 TRBD2 TRBV7-2 - CASSLQRGGRTDTQYF TGTGCCAGCAGCCTTCAGCGGGGGGGCCGAACAGATACGCAGTATTTT
TRBJ2-5 - TRBV9 once CASSVAGRAEETQYF TGTGCCAGCAGCGTAGCTGGCAGAGCGGAAGAGACCCAGTACTTC
TRBJ2-7 TRBD1 TRBV29-1 - CSVEGTGRSYEQYF TGCAGCGTGGAGGGGACAGGGCGATCCTACGAGCAGTACTTC
TRBJ2-3 - TRBV19 - CASSMAWSTDTQYF TGTGCCAGTAGTATGGCATGGAGTACAGATACGCAGTATTTT
TRBJ1-2 TRBD1 TRBV15 - CATSSGTGYGYTF TGTGCCACCAGCAGTGGGACAGGCTATGGCTACACCTTC
TRBJ1-2 - TRBV6-5 - CASRVMRSPLYGYTF TGTGCCAGCAGGGTCATGCGAAGCCCCCTCTATGGCTACACCTTC
TRBJ1-2 TRBD1 TRBV28 - CASRSGQGRYGYTF TGTGCCAGCAGATCCGGACAGGGGAGGTATGGCTACACCTTC
TRBJ2-5 - TRBV7-7 - CASSLAPQETQYF TGTGCTAGCAGCTTAGCCCCGCAAGAGACCCAGTACTTC
TRBJ1-4 - TRBV30 - CAWSGPTAGNEKLFF TGTGCCTGGTCCGGGCCAACGGCGGGTAATGAAAAACTGTTTTTT
TRBJ1-1 - TRBV28 - CASSSTDRLEAFF TGTGCCAGCAGTTCTACGGACAGACTTGAAGCTTTCTTT
TRBJ2-4 - TRBV18 - CASSPRAEEDIQYF TGTGCCAGCTCACCGCGGGCCGAGGAAGACATTCAGTACTTC
TRBJ1-1 - TRBV5-6 - CASSLVSSGGTEAFF TGTGCCAGCAGCTTGGTTAGCAGCGGGGGCACTGAAGCTTTCTTT
TRBJ1-3 TRBD1 TRBV4-1 - CASSRTGLSGNTIYF TGCGCCAGCAGCCGGACAGGCCTCTCTGGAAACACCATATATTTT
TRBJ1-6 - TRBV7-2 - CASSFSNSPLHF TGTGCCAGCAGTTTCAGTAATTCACCCCTCCACTTT
TRBJ1-4 TRBD1 TRBV19 - CASSMRDRVNEKLFF TGTGCCAGTAGTATGCGGGACAGGGTTAATGAAAAACTGTTTTTT
TRBJ1-1 - TRBV6-1 few CASRALNTEAFF TGTGCCAGCAGAGCCCTGAACACTGAAGCTTTCTTT
TRBJ2-3 - TRBV5-1 - CASSLDPGGSTDTQYF TGCGCCAGCAGCTTGGACCCAGGTGGGAGCACAGATACGCAGTATTTT
TRBJ1-1 - TRBV28 - CASRSHTTSGAEAFF TGTGCCAGCCGGAGCCATACGACGTCGGGAGCTGAAGCTTTCTTT
TRBJ2-7 TRBD1 TRBV28 - CASSLGRGPLSYEQYF TGTGCCAGCAGTCTTGGCAGGGGGCCCCTTTCCTACGAGCAGTACTTC
TRBJ1-5 - TRBV29-1 - CSAITGNSNQPQHF TGCAGCGCGATTACAGGAAATAGCAATCAGCCCCAGCATTTT
TRBJ1-2 TRBD1 TRBV7-2 - CASCPGGPYGYTF TGTGCCAGCTGCCCAGGGGGTCCCTATGGCTACACCTTC